The rows below give T cell receptor beta chains drawn from one sample of a study of prognosis after radiotherapy for stage I lung cancer. TCRdb re-derived calls from the multiplex PCR reads in MiXCR, one entry per CDR3 protein. Of some 39,000 distinct CDR3 sequences in the sample, approximately 24% were seen once. Sequenced here: PBMCs, sampled before or after stereotactic body radiation therapy (not recorded which). These receptors were obtained from a donor older than 45 with non-small cell lung cancer. Both conserved end residues are part of each CDR3. The D gene is left open where the match is weak. Size values are once, few and many counts, or a class for expanded clones, and some rows have none.

J,V,size,D,CDR3,DNA
TRBJ1-1,TRBV30,-,-,CAWSGGGQTEAFF,TGTGCCTGGAGTGGGGGGGGGCAGACTGAAGCTTTCTTT
TRBJ2-1,TRBV5-1,once,-,CASSPSQTAYNEQFF,TGCGCCAGCAGCCCCTCCCAGACAGCCTACAATGAGCAGTTCTTC
TRBJ2-1,TRBV7-2,many,-,CASSLRGAHNEQFF,TGTGCCAGCAGCTTGAGGGGGGCCCACAATGAGCAGTTCTTC
TRBJ2-4,TRBV29-1,few,-,CSVEAMKDPKNIQYF,TGCAGCGTTGAAGCTATGAAGGACCCGAAAAACATTCAGTACTTC
TRBJ2-1,TRBV5-6,few,TRBD1,CASSWAGTGGTGNEQFF,TGTGCCAGCAGCTGGGCCGGGACAGGGGGGACGGGCAATGAGCAGTTCTTC
TRBJ2-7,TRBV25-1,many,TRBD1,CASSEPGTGSYEQYF,TGTGCCAGCAGTGAGCCCGGGACAGGGTCCTACGAGCAGTACTTC
TRBJ1-1,TRBV2,many,-,CASSLLLGDTEAFF,TGTGCCAGCAGCCTTCTTCTGGGGGACACTGAAGCTTTCTTT
TRBJ2-1,TRBV19,many,TRBD2,CASSRKSGWAGEYNEQFF,TGTGCCAGTAGTAGGAAGTCTGGTTGGGCGGGGGAGTACAATGAGCAGTTCTTC
TRBJ1-1,TRBV15,many,TRBD1,CATSSRQGYTEAFF,TGTGCCACCAGCAGCCGACAGGGTTACACTGAAGCTTTCTTT
TRBJ1-2,TRBV6-9,many,-,CASSYGRAGDGYTF,TGTGCCAGCAGTTACGGGCGGGCAGGGGACGGCTACACCTTC
TRBJ2-3,TRBV20-1,many,TRBD2,CSAQLAGGLMFSADTQYF,TGCAGTGCCCAGCTAGCGGGGGGGCTTATGTTCAGCGCAGATACGCAGTATTTT
TRBJ2-2,TRBV30,many,-,CAWTLPGTDTGELFF,TGTGCCTGGACTCTTCCCGGGACGGACACCGGGGAGCTGTTTTTT
TRBJ2-5,TRBV12-3/TRBV12-4,many,-,CASSLSRDQKTQYF,TGTGCCAGCAGTTTATCCAGGGATCAAAAGACCCAGTACTTC
TRBJ2-5,TRBV11-1,many,-,CASSPDRGGPQYF,TGTGCCAGCAGCCCTGACAGGGGAGGGCCCCAGTACTTC
TRBJ1-2,TRBV5-6,many,-,CASSFVGINYGYTF,TGTGCCAGCAGCTTCGTGGGGATTAACTATGGCTACACCTTC
TRBJ2-3,TRBV19,many,TRBD2,CASSIRAGGGTEQYTDTQYF,TGTGCCAGTAGTATACGAGCGGGAGGGGGTACCGAACAATACACAGATACGCAGTATTTT
TRBJ1-5,TRBV11-2,many,-,CASSLGGGINQPQHF,TGTGCCAGCAGCTTAGGAGGGGGAATCAATCAGCCCCAGCATTTT
TRBJ2-5,TRBV20-1,many,-,CSARDWTPEVTQYF,TGCAGTGCTAGAGATTGGACACCCGAGGTGACCCAGTACTTC
TRBJ2-1,TRBV5-6,few,-,CASSPGVSYNEQFF,TGTGCCAGCAGTCCGGGGGTCTCCTACAATGAGCAGTTCTTC
TRBJ1-1,TRBV27,many,TRBD1,CASSLRQGNTEAFF,TGTGCCAGCAGTCTACGACAGGGGAACACTGAAGCTTTCTTT
TRBJ2-3,TRBV14,many,-,CASSQEPGTGTPVSTDTQYF,TGTGCCAGCAGCCAAGAACCCGGGACCGGGACACCCGTTAGCACAGATACGCAGTATTTT
TRBJ2-3,TRBV5-1,medium-sized,TRBD1,CASGQGGTSTDTQYF,TGCGCCAGCGGACAGGGGGGAACTAGCACAGATACGCAGTATTTT
TRBJ2-7,TRBV11-2,many,-,CASSPRGHKLIGSEQYF,TGTGCCAGCAGCCCGCGGGGCCATAAGCTAATTGGGTCCGAGCAGTACTTC
TRBJ1-5,TRBV18,many,TRBD1,CASSLGQGGQPQHF,TGTGCCAGCTCACTTGGACAGGGAGGTCAGCCCCAGCATTTT
TRBJ2-3,TRBV3-1,many,-,CASGAGGPSTDTQYF,TGTGCCAGCGGCGCAGGGGGGCCTAGCACAGATACGCAGTATTTT
TRBJ2-4,TRBV9,-,-,CSSSAGWGLAKNIQYF,TGTTCCAGCAGCGCTGGGTGGGGACTAGCCAAAAACATTCAGTACTTC
TRBJ2-2,TRBV6-2/TRBV6-3,-,-,CASSYLSGAWELFF,TGTGCCAGCAGTTACTTGAGCGGAGCCTGGGAGCTGTTTTTT
TRBJ1-1,TRBV18,many,-,CASSLGDSEAFF,TGTGCCAGCTCACTAGGAGACTCTGAAGCTTTCTTT
TRBJ2-4,TRBV28,few,TRBD1,CASSQDRGGAKNIQYF,TGTGCCAGCAGTCAGGACAGGGGGGGGGCCAAAAACATTCAGTACTTC
TRBJ2-1,TRBV6-1,many,TRBD1,CASSLSGTAYNEQFF,TGTGCCAGCAGTCTGTCCGGGACAGCCTACAATGAGCAGTTCTTC
TRBJ1-4,TRBV10-3,many,-,CATMDSFLLFF,TGTGCCACCATGGACAGTTTCTTACTGTTTTTT
TRBJ2-1,TRBV7-3,many,-,CASSPQSLASSYNEQFF,TGTGCCAGCAGCCCACAAAGCCTAGCGAGCTCCTACAATGAGCAGTTCTTC
TRBJ1-1,TRBV11-2,many,TRBD1,CASSSRSRQGTTEAFF,TGTGCCAGCAGTAGTAGGTCTCGACAGGGGACCACTGAAGCTTTCTTT
TRBJ1-2,TRBV20-1,many,TRBD1,CSARDRQGAF,TGCAGTGCTAGGGACAGGCAGGGGGCCTTC
TRBJ1-6,TRBV6-9,many,-,CASSGLLSDNSPLHF,TGTGCCAGCAGCGGTCTCCTGTCAGATAATTCACCCCTCCACTTT
TRBJ1-2,TRBV20-1,medium-sized,-,CSASLSHGYGYTF,TGCAGTGCTAGTCTATCCCACGGGTACGGCTACACCTTC
TRBJ1-1,TRBV6-1,many,-,CASSRRGTEAFF,TGTGCCAGCAGTCGTCGAGGCACTGAAGCTTTCTTT
TRBJ1-2,TRBV10-3,many,TRBD1,CAISRTGEKGYGYTF,TGTGCCATCAGTCGCACAGGGGAAAAGGGCTATGGCTACACCTTC
TRBJ2-1,TRBV20-1,many,TRBD2,CSANPGGGPGDEQFF,TGCAGTGCCAACCCGGGGGGAGGGCCGGGAGATGAGCAGTTCTTC
TRBJ2-6,TRBV19,-,TRBD1,CASSTRQGAASGANFLTF,TGTGCCAGTAGTACTCGACAGGGGGCGGCCTCTGGGGCCAACTTCCTGACTTTC
TRBJ2-7,TRBV4-1,many,-,CASSQDGPRRGPPYEQYF,TGCGCCAGCAGCCAAGACGGTCCTCGTAGGGGCCCACCCTACGAGCAGTACTTC
TRBJ1-2,TRBV28,many,-,CASSTGHYGYTF,TGTGCCAGCAGCACTGGTCACTATGGCTACACCTTC
TRBJ2-7,TRBV20-1,many,TRBD1,CSASLTGDRPYF,TGCAGTGCTAGCCTAACGGGGGACAGGCCGTACTTC
TRBJ2-5,TRBV5-1,many,TRBD2,CASSRGAGEETQYF,TGCGCCAGCAGTAGGGGAGCGGGAGAGGAGACCCAGTACTTC
TRBJ1-5,TRBV5-6,many,-,CASSFSSLNQPQHF,TGTGCCAGCAGCTTTTCAAGCTTAAATCAGCCCCAGCATTTT
TRBJ2-3,TRBV30,many,-,CAWSVGTDTQYF,TGTGCCTGGAGTGTAGGCACAGATACGCAGTATTTT
TRBJ1-4,TRBV2,many,-,CASSEVWGRNEKLFF,TGTGCCAGCAGTGAAGTGTGGGGGCGAAATGAAAAACTGTTTTTT
TRBJ1-2,TRBV20-1,-,-,CSAPKHTVGVYGYTF,TGCAGTGCTCCGAAGCACACAGTTGGAGTATATGGCTACACCTTC
TRBJ1-1,TRBV20-1,many,-,CSAPYDRNTEAFF,TGCAGTGCCCCCTACGACCGGAACACTGAAGCTTTCTTT
TRBJ1-1,TRBV11-2,many,TRBD1,CASSIGQGYWNTEAFF,TGTGCCAGCAGCATTGGACAGGGATATTGGAACACTGAAGCTTTCTTT